This record covers a single TCR beta chain. The data stem from a study of blood T cell repertoires in COVID-19. Overall study: COVID-19 samples from acute and convalescent phases originated in the United States, Italy and Spain. T cells, B-cell-depleted T cells, or PBMCs supplied cDNA or gDNA.

In the source study's methods: Quantification of nucleated cells was approximated via reference gene primer amplification. Some clones are missing from TCRdb's copy, which holds only in-frame ones; the method was immunoSEQ multiplex PCR. Clonal size and the V and J genes are those of that table, whereas D and trimming came from the DNA. The data contain about 210,000 clones, around nine tenths of them singletons. The CDR3 is made up of 15 amino acids. V was pared by 5 bases and J by 7 bases, with 18 bases between. In germline, CDR1 is SGHAT, CDR2 FQNNGV. Sequenced input: peripheral blood. The genes are TRBV11-2 and TRBJ1-5; D is perhaps TRBD1 (5 bases). This TCR derives from a middle-aged woman with acute or convalescent COVID-19. Here the CDR3 DNA reads TGTGCCAGCAGCCCCCTCCGGGGGAAGGAGCAGCCCCAGCATTTT. It specifies CASSPLRGKEQPQHF.